This is a list of T cell receptor beta chains from one sample in a study of T-cell memory formation after mild COVID-19. A single record per CDR3 protein comes from TCRdb applying MiXCR to the 5' RACE reads. The top ten clones hold 22% of a sample with about 270,000 distinct CDR3 sequences, around 15% of them seen once. Material: PBMCs or a T cell subset sorted from them (not recorded which). Receptors were obtained from a man between 18 and 35 years old who had mild COVID-19 (a few samples of this study predate the infection). Cell type and time point are not known. Both conserved end residues are part of each CDR3. The D gene is left open where the match is weak. Only part of the rows carry a size: once, few, many, or a class if the clone is expanded.

d_call: .; clone_size: few; j_call: TRBJ2-5; v_call: TRBV4-2; cdr3_aa: CASSQDPSGDETQYF; cdr3_nt: TGTGCCAGCAGCCAAGATCCATCGGGGGACGAGACCCAGTACTTC
d_call: TRBD2; clone_size: .; j_call: TRBJ2-2; v_call: TRBV29-1; cdr3_aa: CSVKRGANTGELFF; cdr3_nt: TGCAGCGTAAAGCGGGGCGCCAACACCGGGGAGCTGTTTTTT
d_call: .; clone_size: .; j_call: TRBJ1-5; v_call: TRBV5-1; cdr3_aa: CASSRGPQHF; cdr3_nt: TGCGCCAGCAGCCGAGGCCCCCAGCATTTT
d_call: TRBD1; clone_size: .; j_call: TRBJ1-5; v_call: TRBV12-3/TRBV12-4; cdr3_aa: CASTGDRGPRQPQHF; cdr3_nt: TGTGCCAGCACCGGGGACAGGGGGCCCAGACAGCCCCAGCATTTT
d_call: .; clone_size: .; j_call: TRBJ1-6; v_call: TRBV4-1; cdr3_aa: CASSRSRVGDSPLHF; cdr3_nt: TGCGCCAGCAGTCGAAGCAGGGTCGGGGATTCACCCCTCCACTTT
d_call: TRBD1; clone_size: many; j_call: TRBJ2-2; v_call: TRBV9; cdr3_aa: CASSPGQGGDTGELFF; cdr3_nt: TGTGCCAGCAGCCCCGGACAGGGGGGGGACACCGGGGAGCTGTTTTTT
d_call: TRBD2; clone_size: .; j_call: TRBJ2-7; v_call: TRBV11-2; cdr3_aa: CASSLRSSGGALEQYF; cdr3_nt: TGTGCCAGCAGCTTAAGGAGCAGCGGGGGGGCGTTAGAGCAGTACTTC
d_call: .; clone_size: many; j_call: TRBJ2-1; v_call: TRBV5-1; cdr3_aa: CASSFDKGEQFF; cdr3_nt: TGCGCCAGCAGCTTCGACAAGGGTGAGCAGTTCTTC
d_call: .; clone_size: .; j_call: TRBJ1-1; v_call: TRBV15; cdr3_aa: CATSSPREAPNTEAFF; cdr3_nt: TGTGCCACCAGCTCCCCTCGGGAGGCCCCAAACACTGAAGCTTTCTTT
d_call: .; clone_size: few; j_call: TRBJ2-5; v_call: TRBV5-1; cdr3_aa: CASSLIGAETQYF; cdr3_nt: TGCGCCAGCAGCTTGATTGGAGCGGAGACCCAGTACTTC
d_call: TRBD1; clone_size: few; j_call: TRBJ2-1; v_call: TRBV4-2; cdr3_aa: CASSQDRTGSGEQFF; cdr3_nt: TGTGCCAGCAGCCAAGACCGGACAGGGTCGGGTGAGCAGTTCTTC
d_call: TRBD2; clone_size: many; j_call: TRBJ2-3; v_call: TRBV7-3; cdr3_aa: CASSPSGGAPDTQYF; cdr3_nt: TGTGCCAGCAGCCCGAGCGGGGGGGCACCAGATACGCAGTATTTT
d_call: .; clone_size: few; j_call: TRBJ2-6; v_call: TRBV10-3; cdr3_aa: CAISSADLSGANVLTF; cdr3_nt: TGTGCCATCTCAAGCGCGGACCTCTCTGGGGCCAACGTCCTGACTTTC
d_call: TRBD2; clone_size: .; j_call: TRBJ2-3; v_call: TRBV24-1; cdr3_aa: CATSDERGGTDTQYF; cdr3_nt: TGTGCCACCAGTGATGAGCGGGGGGGCACAGATACGCAGTATTTT
d_call: .; clone_size: few; j_call: TRBJ1-2; v_call: TRBV5-1; cdr3_aa: CASSPGSILYGYTF; cdr3_nt: TGCGCCAGCAGCCCGGGGTCCATTCTATATGGCTACACCTTC
d_call: TRBD2; clone_size: .; j_call: TRBJ2-3; v_call: TRBV20-1; cdr3_aa: CSADGGSGGPTDTQYF; cdr3_nt: TGCAGTGCGGACGGGGGTAGCGGGGGACCCACAGATACGCAGTATTTT
d_call: .; clone_size: .; j_call: TRBJ2-1; v_call: TRBV18; cdr3_aa: CASSPAERSYNEQFF; cdr3_nt: TGTGCCAGCTCACCCGCGGAACGCTCCTACAATGAGCAGTTCTTC
d_call: .; clone_size: .; j_call: TRBJ2-3; v_call: TRBV7-2; cdr3_aa: CASSSRTLQYF; cdr3_nt: TGTGCCAGCAGCTCCCGCACCCTGCAGTATTTT